The rows below give T cell receptor beta chains drawn from one sample of a study of shared T cell receptors in the human thymus. Repertoires were generated with immunoSEQ multiplex PCR, while TCRdb's copy carries only in-frame clones and drops some. The table has 650,000 to 950,000 clones, roughly 88% seen once. The same sample was also used in a study of human thymus T cells.

The sequencing sample was made of thymocytes. Source of these receptors: a girl less than two years old with a congenital heart defect. The conserved cysteine and the conserved F or W are not part of the CDR3 here. Expanded clones get a size class; other rows say once, few or many, or leave the size out.

v_call	j_call	clone_size	cdr3_aa
TRBV5-6	TRBJ2-1	.	ASSLPPGYEQF
TRBV25-1	TRBJ1-2	.	ASSDGHRRGGHGYT
TRBV6-4	TRBJ1-5	.	ASSEGQGNQPQH
TRBV4-2	TRBJ2-1	.	ASSRIRVGQDLTSSYNEQF
TRBV19	TRBJ2-3	.	ASSSHRGPDTQY
TRBV4-3	TRBJ2-3	.	ASSQDPSTDTQY
TRBV7-9	TRBJ1-1	.	ASSPSRGQGYTEAF
TRBV15	TRBJ1-2	.	ATSRGTGQGDGYT
TRBV10-1	TRBJ2-3	.	ASSGGGSTDTQY
TRBV14	TRBJ2-7	.	ASSQGPPSEQY
TRBV12-5	TRBJ2-2	.	ASGLDRGGGGRSGELF
TRBV19	TRBJ2-4	.	ASSIGQPILIAKNIQY
TRBV6-1	TRBJ1-5	.	ASSPDRNQPQH
TRBV5-8	TRBJ1-2	.	ASSLRTESNYGYT
TRBV5-1	TRBJ2-4	.	ASSLVGGAKNIQY
TRBV4-3	TRBJ2-7	.	ASSQDRGRGEQY
TRBV27	TRBJ1-2	.	ASNPRQAGWDGYT
TRBV27	TRBJ2-7	.	ASSAQQSYPYEQY
TRBV11-2	TRBJ2-5	.	ASSPQAGREETQY
TRBV5-5	TRBJ2-7	.	ASSFRGPEQY
TRBV27	TRBJ2-5	few	AAARDRGQETQY
TRBV6-5	TRBJ2-5	.	ASSQTGDETQY
TRBV10-1	TRBJ2-1	.	AIRAGGDNEQF
TRBV14	TRBJ1-2	.	ASSSPGGKGYT
TRBV19	TRBJ1-6	.	ASSDGQDNSPLH
TRBV5-5	TRBJ1-1	.	ASVTGLWNTEAF
TRBV20-1	TRBJ1-6	.	SARGGPPLH
TRBV5-6	TRBJ2-3	.	ASSSKPLSDTQY
TRBV5-8	TRBJ1-1	.	ASSLGPGLTEAF
TRBV6-1	TRBJ1-2	.	ASRNREMEDYGYT
TRBV6-5	TRBJ1-1	.	ASNANQRNTEAF
TRBV28	TRBJ2-7	.	ASSSPSGGDWVQY
TRBV4-1	TRBJ1-1	.	ASSQDQYRETEAF
TRBV7-9	TRBJ1-2	.	ASRARQGGNYGYT
TRBV5-1	TRBJ1-6	.	ASSPQHISYNSPLH
TRBV5-1	TRBJ1-2	.	ASSFLDWDYGYT
TRBV6-5	TRBJ1-1	.	ASSYSGGTEAF
TRBV5-6	TRBJ1-1	.	ASSPEGIRTEAF
TRBV9	TRBJ2-5	.	ASSHRLAIENQETQY
TRBV27	TRBJ2-5	.	ASSLSGGAVETQY
TRBV29-1	TRBJ2-7	.	SVEDLSGLTYEQY
TRBV4-1	TRBJ1-5	.	ASSQEANPPRGAQPQH
TRBV6-5	TRBJ2-3	.	ASSYSRLSTDTQY
TRBV27	TRBJ1-3	.	ASSPGTGGNTIY
TRBV6-1	TRBJ2-1	once	ASSEGTGGYNEQF
TRBV4-1	TRBJ2-5	.	ASSQDIRQALQETQY